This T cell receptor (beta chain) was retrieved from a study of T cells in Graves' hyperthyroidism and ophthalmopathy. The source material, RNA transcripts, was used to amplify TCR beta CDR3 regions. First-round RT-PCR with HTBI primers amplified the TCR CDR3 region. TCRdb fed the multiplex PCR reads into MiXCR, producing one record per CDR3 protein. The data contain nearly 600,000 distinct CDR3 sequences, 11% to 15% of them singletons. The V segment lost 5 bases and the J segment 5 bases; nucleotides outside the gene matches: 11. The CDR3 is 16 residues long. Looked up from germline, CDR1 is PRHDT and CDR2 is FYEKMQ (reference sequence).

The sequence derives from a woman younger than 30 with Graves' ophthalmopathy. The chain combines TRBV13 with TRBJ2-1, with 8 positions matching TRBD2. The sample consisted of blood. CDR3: CASSPQAGVKNNEQFF. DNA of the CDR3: TGTGCCAGCAGCCCCCAAGCGGGAGTGAAGAACAATGAGCAGTTCTTC.